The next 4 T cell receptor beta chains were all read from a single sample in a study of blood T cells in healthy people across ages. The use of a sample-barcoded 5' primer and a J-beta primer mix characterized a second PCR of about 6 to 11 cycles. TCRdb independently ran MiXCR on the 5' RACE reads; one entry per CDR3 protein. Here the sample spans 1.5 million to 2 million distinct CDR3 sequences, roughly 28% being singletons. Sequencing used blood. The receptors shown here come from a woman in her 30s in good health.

CDR3 residues: CASSPAAGGPNEQYF. For the CDR3, the DNA is TGCGCCAGCAGCCCCGCAGCGGGAGGGCCCAACGAGCAGTACTTC. The V gene is TRBV5-1, the J gene TRBJ2-7; 10 bases agree with TRBD2. Germline-derived CDR1 and CDR2 are SGHRS and YFSETQ. This CDR3 is built from 15 residues. V lost 4 bases, J lost 5 bases, and 9 bases stayed unmatched.

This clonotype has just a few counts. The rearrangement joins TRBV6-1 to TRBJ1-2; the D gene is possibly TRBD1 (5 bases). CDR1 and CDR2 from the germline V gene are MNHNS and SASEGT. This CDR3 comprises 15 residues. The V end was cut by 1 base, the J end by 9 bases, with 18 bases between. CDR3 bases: TGTGCCAGCAGTGAAGGAGTAGAAGGGGTGGATCGCTACACCTTC. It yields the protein CASSEGVEGVDRYTF.

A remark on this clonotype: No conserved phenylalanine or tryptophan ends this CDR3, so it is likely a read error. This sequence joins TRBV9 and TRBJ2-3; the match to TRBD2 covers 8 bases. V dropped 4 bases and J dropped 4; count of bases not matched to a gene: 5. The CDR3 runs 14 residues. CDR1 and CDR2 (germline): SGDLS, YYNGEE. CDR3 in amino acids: CASSLGGAADTQYV. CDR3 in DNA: TGTGCCAGCAGCCTCGGGGGGGCCGCAGATACGCAGTATGTT.

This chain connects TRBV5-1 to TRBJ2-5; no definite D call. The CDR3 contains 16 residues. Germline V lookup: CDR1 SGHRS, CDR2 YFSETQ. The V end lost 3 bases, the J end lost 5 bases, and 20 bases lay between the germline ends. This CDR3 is CASSWGVVGSRETQYF. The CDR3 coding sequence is TGCGCCAGCAGCTGGGGTGTGGTCGGGTCACGGGAGACCCAGTACTTC.